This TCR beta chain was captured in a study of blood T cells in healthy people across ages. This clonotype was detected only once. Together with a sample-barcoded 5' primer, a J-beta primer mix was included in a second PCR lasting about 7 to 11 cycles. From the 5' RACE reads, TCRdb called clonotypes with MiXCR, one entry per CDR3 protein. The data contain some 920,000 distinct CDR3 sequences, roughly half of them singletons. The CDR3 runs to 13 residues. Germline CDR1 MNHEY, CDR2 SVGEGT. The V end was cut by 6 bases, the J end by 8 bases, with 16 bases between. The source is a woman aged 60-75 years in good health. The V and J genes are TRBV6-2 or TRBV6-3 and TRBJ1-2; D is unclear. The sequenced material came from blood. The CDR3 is CASSPDGGGGYTF. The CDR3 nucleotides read TGTGCCAGCAGCCCCGACGGTGGTGGCGGCTACACCTTC.